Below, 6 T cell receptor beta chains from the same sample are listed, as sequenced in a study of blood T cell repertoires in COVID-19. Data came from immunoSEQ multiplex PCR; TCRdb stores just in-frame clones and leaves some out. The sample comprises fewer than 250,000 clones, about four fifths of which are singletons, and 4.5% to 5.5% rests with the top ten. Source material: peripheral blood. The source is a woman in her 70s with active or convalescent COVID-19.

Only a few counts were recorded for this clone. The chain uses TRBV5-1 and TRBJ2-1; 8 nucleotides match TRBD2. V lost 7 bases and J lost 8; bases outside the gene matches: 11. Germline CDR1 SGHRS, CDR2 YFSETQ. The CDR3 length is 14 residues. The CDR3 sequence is CASQTGLVLHEQFF. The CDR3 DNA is TGCGCCAGCCAAACGGGACTAGTTCTGCATGAGCAGTTCTTC. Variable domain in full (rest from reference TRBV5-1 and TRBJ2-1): KAGVTQTPRYLIKTRGQQVTLSCSPISGHRSVSWYQQTPGQGLQFLFEYFSETQRNKGNFPGRFSGRQFSNSRSEMNVSTLELGDSALYLCASQTGLVLHEQFFGPGTRLTVL.

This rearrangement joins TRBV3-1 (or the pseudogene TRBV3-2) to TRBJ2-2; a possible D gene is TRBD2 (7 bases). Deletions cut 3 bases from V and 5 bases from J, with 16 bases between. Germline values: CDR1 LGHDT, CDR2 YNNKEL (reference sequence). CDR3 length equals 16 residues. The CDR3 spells CASSQNGGAGTGELFF. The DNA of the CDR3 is TGTGCCAGCAGCCAGAATGGGGGGGCCGGGACCGGGGAGCTGTTTTTT.

CDR3 DNA sequence: TGTGCCAGTAGTTACCCGGCTAGCGGGAGACAACCCTACACAGATACGCAGTATTTT. Amino acid sequence: CASSYPASGRQPYTDTQYF. The chain combines TRBV19 with TRBJ2-3, with TRBD2 identical over 10 bases. Trimming cost V 5 bases and J 2 bases; bases outside gene matches: 16. Germline CDR1 reads LNHDA; CDR2 reads SQIVND (reference sequence). The CDR3 has 19 residues.

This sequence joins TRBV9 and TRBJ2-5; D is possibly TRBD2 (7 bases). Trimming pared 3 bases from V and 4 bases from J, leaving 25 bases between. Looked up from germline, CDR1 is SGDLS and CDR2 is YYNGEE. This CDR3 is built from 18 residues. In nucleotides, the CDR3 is TGTGCCAGCAGCGCTCAACTCGAGCGGGGAGGGGGGCTAGAGACCCAGTACTTC. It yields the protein CASSAQLERGGGLETQYF.

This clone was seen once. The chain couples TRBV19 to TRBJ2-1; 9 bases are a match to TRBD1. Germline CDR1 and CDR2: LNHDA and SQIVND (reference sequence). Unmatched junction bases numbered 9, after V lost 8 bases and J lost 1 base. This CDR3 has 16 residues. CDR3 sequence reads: CASVRSGTGSYNEQFF. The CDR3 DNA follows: TGTGCCAGTGTCCGCTCCGGGACAGGGTCCTACAATGAGCAGTTCTTC.

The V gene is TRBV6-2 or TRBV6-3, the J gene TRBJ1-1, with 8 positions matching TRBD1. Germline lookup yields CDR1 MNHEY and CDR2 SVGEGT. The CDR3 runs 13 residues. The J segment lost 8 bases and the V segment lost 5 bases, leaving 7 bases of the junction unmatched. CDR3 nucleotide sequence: TGTGCCAGCAGTAGGTCAGGGGGCCCCGAAGCTTTCTTT. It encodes CASSRSGGPEAFF.